Below, one TCR beta chain is given with its context. The use of a sample-barcoded 5' primer and a J-beta primer mix characterized a second PCR of roughly 6 to 11 cycles. MiXCR, run by TCRdb on the 5' RACE reads, gives a single entry per CDR3 protein. The profile shows 1.5 million to 2 million distinct CDR3 sequences, roughly 52% of them singletons. The sample is drawn from a study of blood T cells in healthy people across ages. Trimming stripped 6 bases from V and 1 base from J, with 12 bases between. The CDR3 runs 14 residues. CDR1 and CDR2 from the germline V gene are MNHEY and SVGAGI. This TCR was recovered from a woman in her 40s in good health. The chain employs TRBV6-5 and TRBJ1-1; D not resolved. Sequenced sample: blood. The CDR3 is CASSQSGGNTEAFF. Written as DNA, the CDR3 is TGTGCCAGCAGCCAATCAGGAGGGAACACTGAAGCTTTCTTT.